This note documents a single TCR beta chain sequence. The CDR3 totals 15 residues. CDR1 and CDR2 from the germline V gene are LNHNV and YYDKDF (reference sequence). Trimming left V 3 bases short and J 0 bases short, with 11 bases between. These data come from a study of cytomegalovirus exposure and HLA in healthy donors. PCR was performed using 60 Vbeta and 13 Jbeta primers. Profiling relied on immunoSEQ multiplex PCR, and the TCRdb table lists in-frame clones only, not all of them. The listing records about 210,000 clones. The TCR was taken from a woman in her 30s in good health and CMV-seropositive. This chain links TRBV15 with TRBJ1-1; D is perhaps TRBD1 (6 bases). The specimen sequenced was PBMCs. The CDR3 bases are TGTGCCACCAGCAGGCCCAGGGACATGAACACTGAAGCTTTCTTT. Its translation: CATSRPRDMNTEAFF.